A selection of T cell receptor beta chains follows, all from one sample in a study of Ad26.COV2.S vaccination and SARS-CoV-2 variants. Some clones are missing from TCRdb's copy, which holds only in-frame ones; the method was immunoSEQ multiplex PCR. Of about 94,000 clones listed, roughly 84% are singletons. Here the sequenced sample was peripheral blood, taken after recovery from COVID-19. The receptors derive from a human donor who had recovered from COVID-19. Each CDR3 is given with its conserved first and last residue. A D gene is named only where the DNA matches it firmly. Only some rows state a clone size, as once, few, many or a class for expanded clones.

V	size	J	D	CDR3	DNA
TRBV7-3	once	TRBJ1-1	TRBD1	CASSPTGGLNTEAFF	TGTGCCAGCAGCCCGACAGGGGGCCTAAACACTGAAGCTTTCTTT
TRBV6-1	NA	TRBJ2-6	NA	CASGGLDSGANVLTF	TGTGCCAGCGGAGGACTCGACTCTGGGGCCAACGTCCTGACTTTC
TRBV7-9	NA	TRBJ2-7	NA	CASSLGTGFTWEQYF	TGTGCCAGCAGCTTAGGCACGGGGTTCACCTGGGAGCAGTACTTC
TRBV7-3	NA	TRBJ2-2	NA	CASSSPQGRDTGELFF	TGTGCCAGCAGTTCCCCTCAGGGGCGGGACACCGGGGAGCTGTTTTTT
TRBV7-6	NA	TRBJ2-2	TRBD2	CASSGTSGRADGELFF	TGTGCCAGCAGCGGGACTAGCGGGAGGGCCGACGGGGAGCTGTTTTTT
TRBV28	NA	TRBJ1-1	NA	CASTGGWNTEAFF	TGTGCCAGCACTGGAGGGTGGAACACTGAAGCTTTCTTT
TRBV7-3	NA	TRBJ2-1	TRBD1	CASSSTGQGAYEQFF	TGTGCCAGCAGCTCCACGGGACAGGGGGCATATGAGCAGTTCTTC
TRBV18	NA	TRBJ2-3	TRBD2	CASSQPSGAFTDTQYF	TGTGCCAGCTCACAACCTAGCGGAGCTTTCACAGATACGCAGTATTTT
TRBV28	NA	TRBJ2-5	TRBD1	CASSLRTGGTETQYF	TGTGCCAGCAGTTTAAGGACAGGGGGTACGGAGACCCAGTACTTC
TRBV11-2	NA	TRBJ2-1	TRBD2	CASRGTSGSDNEQFF	TGTGCCAGCAGAGGGACTAGCGGGAGTGACAATGAGCAGTTCTTC
TRBV19	few	TRBJ1-5	NA	CASSLDTHNQPQHF	TGTGCCAGTAGTCTCGACACGCACAATCAGCCCCAGCATTTT
TRBV6-4	NA	TRBJ2-1	TRBD2	CASSALAAGGGVEQFF	TGTGCCAGCAGTGCTCTTGCCGCGGGAGGCGGCGTTGAGCAGTTCTTC
TRBV10-1	NA	TRBJ1-2	NA	CASSESTQWQGYGYTF	TGCGCCAGCAGTGAGTCGACACAGTGGCAGGGCTATGGCTACACCTTC
TRBV28	NA	TRBJ2-1	TRBD1	CASSSTPGQGNEQFF	TGTGCCAGCAGTTCGACCCCGGGACAGGGCAATGAGCAGTTCTTC
TRBV11-3	NA	TRBJ2-5	TRBD2	CASRGTSGSQETQYF	TGTGCCAGCCGGGGGACTAGCGGTTCCCAAGAGACCCAGTACTTC
TRBV28	NA	TRBJ2-1	TRBD2	CASSWGSGGEQFF	TGTGCCAGCAGTTGGGGTAGCGGGGGAGAGCAGTTCTTC
TRBV29-1	NA	TRBJ2-3	NA	CSVEVGEADTQYF	TGCAGCGTTGAAGTGGGGGAAGCAGATACGCAGTATTTT
TRBV18	NA	TRBJ2-4	NA	CASSFSSSNIQYF	TGTGCCAGCTCGTTTAGCTCTTCAAACATTCAGTACTTC
TRBV4-3	NA	TRBJ2-5	TRBD2	CASSQDSASPSGRETQYF	TGCGCCAGCAGCCAAGATTCCGCCTCACCTAGCGGGCGTGAGACCCAGTACTTC